The text below deals with one TCR beta chain. Its antigen is still unknown. Other nucleotide sequences from this sample produce the same CDR3. This sample is part of a study of shared clonotypes between healthy human individuals. Every contributor of samples was a Caucasian grown-up residing in Nashville, Tennessee. CD45RA-negative memory and CD45RA+ naive subsets were split from the CD4+ cells. Study observations and caveats: Clonotypes that were shared across four donors made up around 4.6% of naive CD4 clonotypes. Few donors restricted represented genetic and exposure-history diversity.

The method was immunoSEQ multiplex PCR; TCRdb's version includes in-frame clones alone and lacks a portion of them. This table has about 2.3 million clones, over 90% appearing once. Material for sequencing was naive CD4+ T cells from PBMCs. This sample's subset: CD45RA+ positively selected. The source of this sequence is a man aged 18 to 30 in good health. Some clones in this sample may be carry-over from other donors' samples.

CDR3 sequence: CASSLGTYEQYF. CDR3 bases: TGTGCCAGCAGTTTAGGTACCTACGAGCAGTACTTC. V and J are TRBV28 and TRBJ2-7, with D unclear. CDR3 size: 12 residues. Trimming cost V 2 bases and J 2 bases, with 4 bases left between them. Germline values: CDR1 MDHEN, CDR2 SYDVKM.